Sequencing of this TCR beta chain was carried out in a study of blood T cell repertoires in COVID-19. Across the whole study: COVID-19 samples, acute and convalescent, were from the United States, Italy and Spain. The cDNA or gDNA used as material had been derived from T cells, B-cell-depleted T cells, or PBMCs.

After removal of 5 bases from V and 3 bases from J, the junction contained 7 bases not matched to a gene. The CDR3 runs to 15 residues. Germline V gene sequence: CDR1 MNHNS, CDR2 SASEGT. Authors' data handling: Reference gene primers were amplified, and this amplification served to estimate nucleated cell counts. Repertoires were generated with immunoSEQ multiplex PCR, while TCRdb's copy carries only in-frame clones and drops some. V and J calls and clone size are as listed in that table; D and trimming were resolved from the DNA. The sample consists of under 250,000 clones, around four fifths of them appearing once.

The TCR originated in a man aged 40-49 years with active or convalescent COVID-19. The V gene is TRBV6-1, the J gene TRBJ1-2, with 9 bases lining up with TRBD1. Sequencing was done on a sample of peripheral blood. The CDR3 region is CASSIGTGRDYGYTF. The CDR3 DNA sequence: TGTGCCAGCAGTATCGGGACAGGGAGGGACTATGGCTACACCTTC.